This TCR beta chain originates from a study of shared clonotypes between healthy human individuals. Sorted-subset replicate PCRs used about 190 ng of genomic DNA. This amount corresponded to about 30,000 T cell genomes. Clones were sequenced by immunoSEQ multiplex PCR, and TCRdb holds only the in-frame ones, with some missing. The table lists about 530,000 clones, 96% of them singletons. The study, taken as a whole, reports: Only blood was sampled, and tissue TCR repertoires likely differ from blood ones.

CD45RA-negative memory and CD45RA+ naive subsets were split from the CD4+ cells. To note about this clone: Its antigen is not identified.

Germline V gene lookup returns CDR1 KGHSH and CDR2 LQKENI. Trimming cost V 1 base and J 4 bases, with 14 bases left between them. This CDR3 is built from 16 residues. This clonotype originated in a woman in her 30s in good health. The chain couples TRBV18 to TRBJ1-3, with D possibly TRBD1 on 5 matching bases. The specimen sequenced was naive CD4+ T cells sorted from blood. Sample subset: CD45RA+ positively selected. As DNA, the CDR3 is TGTGCCAGCTCACCACAAGGGGCCGCAACGGGAAACACCATATATTTT. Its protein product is CASSPQGAATGNTIYF.